The 22 T cell receptor beta chains reported below all come from one sample, sequenced in a study of T cells in Graves' hyperthyroidism and ophthalmopathy. Amplification of TCR beta CDR3 regions used RNA as the template. HTBI primers drove first-round RT-PCR of the TCR CDR3. A single record per CDR3 protein comes from TCRdb applying MiXCR to the multiplex PCR reads. The repertoire has about 320,000 distinct CDR3 sequences, over 15% of them found once; the top ten carry around 35%. The material sequenced was blood. Every receptor here comes from a man aged 30 to 45 with Graves' hyperthyroidism.

The table lists this clonotype with many counts. The chain recombines TRBV4-1 with TRBJ2-7; 9 bases match TRBD2. This CDR3 has 16 residues. J was trimmed by 3 bases and V by 2 bases; bases with no gene match: 8. Germline lookup yields CDR1 MGHRA and CDR2 YSYEKL. CDR3 nucleotide sequence: TGCGCCAGCAGCCAACCGGCGGCTAGCGGGATCTACGAGCAGTACTTC. The encoded protein is CASSQPAASGIYEQYF.

This clonotype has a count of ten or more. The CDR3 here is CSARGGRTSQYEQYF. CDR3 nucleotide sequence: TGCAGTGCTAGAGGGGGGAGGACTAGCCAATACGAGCAGTACTTC. The chain recombines TRBV20-1 with TRBJ2-7, with TRBD2 matching 8 bases. Germline V gene lookup returns CDR1 DFQATT and CDR2 SNEGSKA (reference sequence). CDR3 size: 15 residues. V trimming: 1 base; J trimming: 4 bases; junction bases outside the gene matches: 9.

This chain uses TRBV20-1 with TRBJ2-7, with 11 bases lining up with TRBD2. This CDR3 region has 15 residues. V shed 5 bases, J shed 0 bases, and the junction held 6 bases outside the gene matches. Germline-derived CDR1 and CDR2 are DFQATT and SNEGSKA (reference sequence). CDR3 region: CSAPTSGSISYEQYF. In nucleotides, the CDR3 is TGCAGTGCTCCTACTAGCGGGAGTATCTCCTACGAGCAGTACTTC.

This clonotype has only a few counts. This rearrangement joins TRBV20-1 to TRBJ1-1; D is possibly TRBD1 (5 bases). Germline V lookup: CDR1 DFQATT, CDR2 SNEGSKA (reference sequence). The germline V and J ends were trimmed by 2 bases and 4 bases, with 8 bases remaining between them. This CDR3 is 12 amino acids long. The CDR3 loop reads CSARKGFTEAFF. The CDR3 DNA follows: TGCAGTGCTAGAAAGGGGTTCACTGAAGCTTTCTTT.

This clonotype was observed a handful of times. The chain combines TRBV11-2 with TRBJ2-1, with a possible D match to TRBD2 (6 bases). CDR1 is SGHAT, CDR2 FQNNGV, per germline. The CDR3 has 16 amino acids. With 0 bases removed from V and 3 bases from J, the gap between germline ends came to 12 bases. The CDR3 sequence: CASSLDRGTHYNEQFF. In DNA form, the CDR3 reads TGTGCCAGCAGCTTAGATCGGGGGACGCACTACAATGAGCAGTTCTTC.

This clonotype was observed many times. CDR3 DNA: TGTGCCAGCAGCTCGAGCAGGGGCCTTAACTATGGCTACACCTTC. This encodes CASSSSRGLNYGYTF. The rearrangement uses TRBV5-5 and TRBJ1-2; tentatively, D is TRBD1 (6 bases). Per germline, CDR1 SGHKS and CDR2 YYEKEE (reference sequence). The CDR3 covers 15 residues. The V end was cut by 3 bases, the J end by 1 base, with 13 bases between.

This clonotype appeared a few times. The chain links TRBV27 to TRBJ2-1; no clear D. Germline V gives CDR1 MNHEY, CDR2 SMNVEV (reference sequence). V was cut by 6 bases and J by 4 bases, with 19 bases left in between. This CDR3 is built from 16 residues. This CDR3 is CASSRPRNGLYNEQFF. CDR3 nucleotide sequence: TGTGCCAGCAGCAGACCTCGCAATGGGTTATACAATGAGCAGTTCTTC.

The chain combines TRBV29-1 with TRBJ2-7; D not resolved. Per germline, CDR1 SQVTM and CDR2 ANQGSEA. The V end was cut by 5 bases, the J end by 8 bases, with 10 bases between. CDR3 length equals 10 residues. CDR3 sequence (DNA): TGCAGCGTTATTTCCGATCAGCAGTACTTC. It encodes CSVISDQQYF.

This clonotype was seen ten or more times. This chain uses TRBV12-3 or TRBV12-4 with TRBJ1-6, with no clear D. The CDR3 is made up of 13 amino acids. The V end was cut by 2 bases, the J end by 9 bases, with 8 bases between. CDR3 DNA: TGTGCCAGCAGTTTAACTTTGGGTTCACCCCTCCACTTT. Its translation is CASSLTLGSPLHF.

A word on this clonotype: A clone one base away is much larger, so this may be a read error. The V call is TRBV20-1, the J call TRBJ2-5; TRBD2 might be the D (6 bases). Germline assignment: CDR1 DFQATT and CDR2 SNEGSKA (reference sequence). CDR3 size: 14 residues. The chain's CDR3 is CSALEGGVGEAQYF. In DNA, the CDR3 is TGCAGTGCTCTAGAAGGAGGGGTTGGAGAGGCCCAGTACTTC.

The chain employs TRBV5-1 and TRBJ1-1; D perhaps matches TRBD1 (5 bases). V was cut by 0 bases and J by 5 bases, with 14 bases left in between. The V gene's germline CDR1 is SGHRS and CDR2 YFSETQ. The CDR3 is made up of 15 amino acids. The CDR3 reads CASSLERWGETEAFF. CDR3 bases: TGCGCCAGCAGCTTGGAGAGGTGGGGGGAAACTGAAGCTTTCTTT.

This clonotype was seen at least ten times. The genes are TRBV18 and TRBJ2-1; 8 bases align to TRBD1. This CDR3 region has 14 residues. Germline CDR1 is KGHSH and CDR2 is LQKENI. V shed 3 bases, J shed 5 bases, and the junction held 3 bases outside the gene matches. The CDR3 spells CASSPDRGNNEQFF. In nucleotides, the CDR3 is TGTGCCAGCTCACCTGACAGGGGAAACAATGAGCAGTTCTTC.

This clonotype was picked up a small number of times. V is TRBV20-1 and J is TRBJ2-5; 11 nucleotides align to TRBD2. Germline loops: CDR1 DFQATT, CDR2 SNEGSKA (reference sequence). After removal of 8 bases from V and 2 bases from J, the junction contained 16 bases not matched to a gene. There are 17 residues in the CDR3. The CDR3 spells CSPEMATLAGGQETQYF. In DNA form, the CDR3 reads TGCAGTCCTGAAATGGCGACGCTAGCGGGAGGTCAAGAGACCCAGTACTTC.

This clonotype was seen a few times. The chain uses TRBV27 and TRBJ2-3, with D possibly TRBD2 on 6 matching bases. V lost 3 bases and J 0 bases, leaving 10 bases between the germline ends. The CDR3 has 15 amino acids. From germline, CDR1 is MNHEY and CDR2 SMNVEV (reference sequence). CDR3: CASSFSGSSTDTQYF. CDR3 sequence (DNA): TGTGCCAGCAGTTTTAGCGGATCTAGCACAGATACGCAGTATTTT.

This clonotype was counted many times. The genes are TRBV7-9 and TRBJ1-2; 7 bases match TRBD1. Germline V gene sequence: CDR1 SEHNR, CDR2 FQNEAQ (reference sequence). The trim removed 1 base at V and 2 bases at J, leaving 1 base unmatched. CDR3 length: 14 residues. For the CDR3, the DNA is TGTGCCAGCAGCTTAGGAGGGGGCAACTATGGCTACACCTTC. It translates to CASSLGGGNYGYTF.

This clonotype showed up many times. The rearrangement uses TRBV7-2 and TRBJ2-7, with TRBD2 matching 9 bases. Trimming cost V 3 bases and J 6 bases; bases outside gene matches: 6. CDR1 SGHTA and CDR2 FQGNSA come from the germline V gene. The CDR3 is made up of 14 amino acids. In nucleotides, the CDR3 is TGTGCCAGCAGCTTGGCGGGAGGGCCTTTCGAGCAGTACTTC. It translates to CASSLAGGPFEQYF.

The rearrangement links TRBV20-1 to TRBJ2-3; the D gene is possibly TRBD1 (5 bases). Trimming took 6 bases from V and 1 from J, leaving 14 bases between them. This CDR3 has 14 residues. The germline gives CDR1 DFQATT, CDR2 SNEGSKA (reference sequence). The DNA of the CDR3 is TGCAGTGCGACACAGGCTTTTCGCACAGATACGCAGTATTTT. This codes for CSATQAFRTDTQYF.

In its sample, this clonotype was seen a few times. The rearrangement joins TRBV11-2 to TRBJ1-3; no clear D gene. V was clipped by 1 base and J by 4 bases, with 11 bases between them. The CDR3 is made up of 15 amino acids. The germline V gene has CDR1 SGHAT and CDR2 FQNNGV. The CDR3 DNA reads as TGTGCCAGCAGCTTAGGGCTCTCAGAGGGAAACACCATATATTTT. This translates into CASSLGLSEGNTIYF.

This clonotype was counted many times. The chain links TRBV28 to TRBJ2-3, with D possibly TRBD1 on 6 matching bases. The CDR3 contains 14 residues. Germline V lookup: CDR1 MDHEN, CDR2 SYDVKM. V shed 4 bases and J shed 4 bases, with 12 bases lying between them. DNA of the CDR3: TGTGCCAGCAGTTCCGGGACAACCCCAGATACGCAGTATTTT. Translation gives CASSSGTTPDTQYF. Full variable domain (outside the CDR3, taken from reference TRBV28 and TRBJ2-3): DVKVTQSSRYLVKRTGEKVFLECVQDMDHENMFWYRQDPGLGLRLIYFSYDVKMKEKGDIPEGYSVSREKKERFSLILESASTNQTSMYLCASSSGTTPDTQYFGPGTRLTVL.

This clonotype was found a few times. J is TRBJ1-1 and V is TRBV27; 7 bases agree with TRBD1. The V and J ends lost 7 bases and 4 bases, in that order; junction bases with no gene match: 9. The length of the CDR3 is 14 residues. Germline CDR1 MNHEY, CDR2 SMNVEV (reference sequence). The CDR3 DNA reads as TGTGCCAGCAATCCCGGGACAGTCGGCACTGAAGCTTTCTTT. Protein: CASNPGTVGTEAFF.

V usage is TRBV10-3 and J usage is TRBJ2-7; tentative D call: TRBD1 (6 bases). Germline V gene data show CDR1 as ENHRY and CDR2 as SYGVKD. The CDR3 has 14 amino acids. V lost 0 bases to trimming and J lost 5 bases, with 11 bases between them. CDR3 DNA: TGTGCCATCAGTGAGTCGAGACAGGTTAACGAGCAGTACTTC. Its protein product is CAISESRQVNEQYF.

This clonotype appeared many times. The chain recombines TRBV20-1 with TRBJ2-1, with D tentatively TRBD1 (6 bases). This CDR3 is built from 12 residues. Trimming left V 6 bases short and J 4 bases short, with 10 bases between. CDR1 is DFQATT and CDR2 is SNEGSKA in the germline V gene (reference sequence). This CDR3 reads CSAGARYNEQFF. CDR3 DNA: TGCAGTGCGGGGGCCCGATACAATGAGCAGTTCTTC.